The clone carrying this T cell receptor (beta chain) has just a few counts. Antigen: not known. The record originates from a study of CD8 T cells in ankylosing spondylitis. The study's findings and limits: Some motif variants had been reported before (in reactive arthritis synovial fluid and blood).

Germline CDR1 reads ENHRY; CDR2 reads SYGVKD. CDR3 length: 15 residues. Unmatched junction bases numbered 6, after V lost 2 bases and J lost 6 bases. TCRdb ran MiXCR on the 5' RACE reads and lists one entry per CDR3 protein. The sample gives a few hundred thousand distinct CDR3 sequences, 20% of which show up once; about 3.5% is in the top ten. The sequencing input was blood, either unsorted or a sorted T cell fraction (not recorded which). This TCR derives from a female donor with ankylosing spondylitis or in good health (not recorded which). The V call is TRBV10-3, the J call TRBJ2-2; TRBD2 aligns across 7 bases. The CDR3 spells CAISEERAGAGELFF. The CDR3 DNA sequence: TGTGCCATCAGTGAGGAGAGGGCGGGAGCCGGGGAGCTGTTTTTT.